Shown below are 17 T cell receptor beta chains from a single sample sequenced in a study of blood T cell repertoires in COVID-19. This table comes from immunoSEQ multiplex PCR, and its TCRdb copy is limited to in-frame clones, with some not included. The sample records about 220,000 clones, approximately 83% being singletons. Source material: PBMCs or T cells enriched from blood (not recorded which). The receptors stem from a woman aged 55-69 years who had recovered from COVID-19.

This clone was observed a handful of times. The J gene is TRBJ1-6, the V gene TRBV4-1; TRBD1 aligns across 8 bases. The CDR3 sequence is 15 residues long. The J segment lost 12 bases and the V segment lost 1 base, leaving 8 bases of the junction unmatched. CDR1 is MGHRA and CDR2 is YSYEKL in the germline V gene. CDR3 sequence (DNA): TGCGCCAGCAGCCAAGGGGGACAGGACGGTAGACCCCTCCACTTT. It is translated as CASSQGGQDGRPLHF.

This CDR3 reads CASSVGGSYEQYF. Written as DNA, the CDR3 is TGTGCCAGCAGCGTGGGAGGAAGCTACGAGCAGTACTTC. The chain has TRBV27 and TRBJ2-7, with D possibly being TRBD2 (6 bases). Germline loops: CDR1 MNHEY, CDR2 SMNVEV (reference sequence). The V gene lost 6 bases and the J gene lost 3 bases, with 12 bases spanning the gap. The CDR3 runs to 13 residues.

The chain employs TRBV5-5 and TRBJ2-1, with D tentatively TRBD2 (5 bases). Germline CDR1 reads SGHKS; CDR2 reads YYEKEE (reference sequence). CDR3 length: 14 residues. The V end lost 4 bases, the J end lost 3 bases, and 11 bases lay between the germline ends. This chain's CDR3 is CASSTNGGYNEQFF. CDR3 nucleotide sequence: TGTGCCAGCAGCACGAACGGAGGCTACAATGAGCAGTTCTTC.

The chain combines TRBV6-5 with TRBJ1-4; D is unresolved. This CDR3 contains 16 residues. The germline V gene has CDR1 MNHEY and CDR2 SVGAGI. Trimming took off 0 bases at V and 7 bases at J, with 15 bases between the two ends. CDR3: CASSYSSGYIFEKLFF. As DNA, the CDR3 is TGTGCCAGCAGTTACTCTTCGGGGTACATTTTTGAAAAACTGTTTTTT.

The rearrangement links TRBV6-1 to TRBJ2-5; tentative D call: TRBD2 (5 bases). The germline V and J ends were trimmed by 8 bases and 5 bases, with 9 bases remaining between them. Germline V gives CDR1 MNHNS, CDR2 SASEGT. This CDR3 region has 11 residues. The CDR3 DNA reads TGTGCCAGCCGGCTAGCCGAGACCCAGTACTTC. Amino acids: CASRLAETQYF.

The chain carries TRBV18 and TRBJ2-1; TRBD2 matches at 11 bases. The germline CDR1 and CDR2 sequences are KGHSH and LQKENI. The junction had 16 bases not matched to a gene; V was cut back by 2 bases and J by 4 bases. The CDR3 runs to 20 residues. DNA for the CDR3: TGTGCCAGCTCACCAGAAGCACACCTCTTAGCGGGGGGGCCGTACAATGAGCAGTTCTTC. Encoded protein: CASSPEAHLLAGGPYNEQFF.

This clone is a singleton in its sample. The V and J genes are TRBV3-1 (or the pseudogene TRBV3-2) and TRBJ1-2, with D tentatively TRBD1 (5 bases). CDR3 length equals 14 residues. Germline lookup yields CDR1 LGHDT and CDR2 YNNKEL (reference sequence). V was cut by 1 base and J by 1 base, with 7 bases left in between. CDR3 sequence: CASSQVDSNYGYTF. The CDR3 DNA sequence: TGTGCCAGCAGCCAAGTAGACAGTAACTATGGCTACACCTTC.

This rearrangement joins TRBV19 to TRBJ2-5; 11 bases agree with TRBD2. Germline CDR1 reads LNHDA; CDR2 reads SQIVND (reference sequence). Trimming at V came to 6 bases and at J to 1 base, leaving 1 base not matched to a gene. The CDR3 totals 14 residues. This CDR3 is CASRGTSGQETQYF. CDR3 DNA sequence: TGTGCCAGTAGGGGGACTAGCGGCCAAGAGACCCAGTACTTC.

The DNA of the CDR3 is TGTGCCAGCAGCTTGGAGGGGAGGGGAAACACTGAAGCTTTCTTT. Its protein product is CASSLEGRGNTEAFF. The V gene is TRBV7-9, the J gene TRBJ1-1; tentative D call: TRBD1 (5 bases). The V and J ends lost 3 bases and 2 bases respectively, with 13 bases between them. The CDR3 sequence is 15 residues long. Germline assignment: CDR1 SEHNR and CDR2 FQNEAQ (reference sequence).

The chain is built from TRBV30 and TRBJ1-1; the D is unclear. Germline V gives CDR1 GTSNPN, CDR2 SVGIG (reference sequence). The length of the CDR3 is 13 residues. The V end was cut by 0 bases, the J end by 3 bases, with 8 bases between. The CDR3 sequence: CAWSVNPDTEAFF. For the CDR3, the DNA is TGTGCCTGGAGTGTAAACCCGGACACTGAAGCTTTCTTT.

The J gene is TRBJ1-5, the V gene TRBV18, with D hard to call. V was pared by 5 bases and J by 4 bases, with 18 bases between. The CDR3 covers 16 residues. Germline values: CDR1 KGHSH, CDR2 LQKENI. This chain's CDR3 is CASSKSDVSGNQPQHF. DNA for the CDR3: TGTGCCAGCTCAAAATCGGACGTTTCGGGAAATCAGCCCCAGCATTTT.

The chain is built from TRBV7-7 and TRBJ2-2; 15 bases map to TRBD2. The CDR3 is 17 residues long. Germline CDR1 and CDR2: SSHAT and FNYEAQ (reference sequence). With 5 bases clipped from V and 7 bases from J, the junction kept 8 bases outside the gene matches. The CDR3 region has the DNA TGTGCCAGCAGCCCCGGACTAGCGGGAGGGCCCGGCGGGGAGCTGTTTTTT. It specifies CASSPGLAGGPGGELFF.

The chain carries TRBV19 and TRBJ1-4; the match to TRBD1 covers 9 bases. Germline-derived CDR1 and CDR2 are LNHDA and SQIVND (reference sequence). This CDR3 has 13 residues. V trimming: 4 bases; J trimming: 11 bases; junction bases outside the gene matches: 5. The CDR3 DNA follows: TGTGCCAGTAGTACTACAGGGGGCGGGAAACTGTTTTTT. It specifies CASSTTGGGKLFF.

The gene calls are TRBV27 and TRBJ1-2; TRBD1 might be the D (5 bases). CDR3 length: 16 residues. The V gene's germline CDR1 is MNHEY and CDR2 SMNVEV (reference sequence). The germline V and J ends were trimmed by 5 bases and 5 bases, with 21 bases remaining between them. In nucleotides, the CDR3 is TGTGCCAGCAGTCCGATGGAAATTCGCGGGGGGTATGGCTACACCTTC. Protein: CASSPMEIRGGYGYTF.

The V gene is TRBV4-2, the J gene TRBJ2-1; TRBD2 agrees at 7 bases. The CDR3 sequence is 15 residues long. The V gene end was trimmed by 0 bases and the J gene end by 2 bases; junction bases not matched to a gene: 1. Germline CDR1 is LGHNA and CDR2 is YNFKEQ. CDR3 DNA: TGTGCCAGCAGCCAAGATCGGGGGGCCTACAATGAGCAGTTCTTC. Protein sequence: CASSQDRGAYNEQFF.

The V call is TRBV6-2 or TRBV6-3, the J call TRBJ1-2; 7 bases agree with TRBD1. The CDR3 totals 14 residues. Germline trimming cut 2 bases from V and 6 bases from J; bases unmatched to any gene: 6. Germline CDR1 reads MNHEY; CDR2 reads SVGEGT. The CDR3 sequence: CASSYKRQGNGYTF. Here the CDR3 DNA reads TGTGCCAGCAGTTACAAGAGACAGGGAAATGGCTACACCTTC.

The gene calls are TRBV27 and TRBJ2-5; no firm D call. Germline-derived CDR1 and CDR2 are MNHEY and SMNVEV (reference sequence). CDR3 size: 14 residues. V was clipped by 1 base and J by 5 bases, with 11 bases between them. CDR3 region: CASSLFGAWETQYF. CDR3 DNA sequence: TGTGCCAGCAGTTTATTTGGAGCCTGGGAGACCCAGTACTTC.